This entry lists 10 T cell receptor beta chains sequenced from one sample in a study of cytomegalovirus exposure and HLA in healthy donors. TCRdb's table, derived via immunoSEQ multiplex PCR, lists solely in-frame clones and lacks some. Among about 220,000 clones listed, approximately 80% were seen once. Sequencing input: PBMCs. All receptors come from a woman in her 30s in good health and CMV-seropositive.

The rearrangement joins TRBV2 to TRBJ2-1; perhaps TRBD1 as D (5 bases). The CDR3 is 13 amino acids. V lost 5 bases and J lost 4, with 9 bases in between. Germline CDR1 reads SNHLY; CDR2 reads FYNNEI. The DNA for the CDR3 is TGTGCCAGCAGTTCCGACAGATACAATGAGCAGTTCTTC. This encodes CASSSDRYNEQFF.

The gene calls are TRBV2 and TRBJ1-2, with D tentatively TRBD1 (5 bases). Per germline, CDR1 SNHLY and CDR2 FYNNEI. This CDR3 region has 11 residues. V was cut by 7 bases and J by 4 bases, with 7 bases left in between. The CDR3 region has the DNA TGTGCCAGCAAAACAGGCTATGGCTACACCTTC. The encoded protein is CASKTGYGYTF.

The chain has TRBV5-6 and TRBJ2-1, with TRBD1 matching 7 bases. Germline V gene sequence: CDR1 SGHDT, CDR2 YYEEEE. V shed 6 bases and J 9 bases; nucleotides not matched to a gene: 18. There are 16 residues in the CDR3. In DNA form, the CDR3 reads TGTGCCAGCATAATGACGGGACAGTGGGCTGGCGGTGAGCAGTTCTTC. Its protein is CASIMTGQWAGGEQFF. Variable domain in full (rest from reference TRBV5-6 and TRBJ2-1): DAGVTQSPTHLIKTRGQQVTLRCSPKSGHDTVSWYQQALGQGPQFIFQYYEEEERQRGNFPDRFSGHQFPNYSSELNVNALLLGDSALYLCASIMTGQWAGGEQFFGPGTRLTVL.

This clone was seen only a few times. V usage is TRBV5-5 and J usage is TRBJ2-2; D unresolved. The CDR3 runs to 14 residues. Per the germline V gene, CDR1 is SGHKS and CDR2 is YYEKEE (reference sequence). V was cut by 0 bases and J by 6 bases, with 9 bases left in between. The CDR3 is CASSLGSGAGELFF. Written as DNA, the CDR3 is TGTGCCAGCAGCTTGGGCTCTGGGGCCGGGGAGCTGTTTTTT.

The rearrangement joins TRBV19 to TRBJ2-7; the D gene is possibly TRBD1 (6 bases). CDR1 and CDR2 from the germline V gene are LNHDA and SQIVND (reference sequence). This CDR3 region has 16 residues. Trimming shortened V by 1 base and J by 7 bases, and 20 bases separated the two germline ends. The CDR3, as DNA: TGTGCCAGTAGTATAGGTCCCAGGGGCCTACAAAGGGAGCAGTACTTC. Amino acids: CASSIGPRGLQREQYF.

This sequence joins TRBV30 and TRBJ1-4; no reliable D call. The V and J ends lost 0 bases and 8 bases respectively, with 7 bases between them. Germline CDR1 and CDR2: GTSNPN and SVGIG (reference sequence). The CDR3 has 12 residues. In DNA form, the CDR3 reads TGTGCCTGGAGTGTAATGAGGGAAAAACTGTTTTTT. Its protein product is CAWSVMREKLFF. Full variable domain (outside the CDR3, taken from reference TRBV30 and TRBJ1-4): SQTIHQWPATLVQPVGSPLSLECTVEGTSNPNLYWYRQAAGRGLQLLFYSVGIGQISSEVPQNLSASRPQDRQFILSSKKLLLSDSGFYLCAWSVMREKLFFGSGTQLSVL.

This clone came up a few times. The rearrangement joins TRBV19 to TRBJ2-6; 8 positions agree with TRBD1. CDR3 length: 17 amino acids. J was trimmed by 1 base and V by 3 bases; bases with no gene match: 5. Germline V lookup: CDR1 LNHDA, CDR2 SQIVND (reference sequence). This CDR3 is CASSMRTGRSGANVLTF. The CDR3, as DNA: TGTGCCAGTAGTATGAGGACAGGGAGGTCTGGGGCCAACGTCCTGACTTTC. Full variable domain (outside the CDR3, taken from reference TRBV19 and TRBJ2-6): DGGITQSPKYLFRKEGQNVTLSCEQNLNHDAMYWYRQDPGQGLRLIYYSQIVNDFQKGDIAEGYSVSREKKESFPLTVTSAQKNPTAFYLCASSMRTGRSGANVLTFGAGSRLTVL.

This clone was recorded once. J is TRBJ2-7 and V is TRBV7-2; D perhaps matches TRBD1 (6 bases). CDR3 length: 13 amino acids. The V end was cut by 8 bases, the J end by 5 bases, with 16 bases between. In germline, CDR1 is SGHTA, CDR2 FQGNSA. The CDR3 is CASGPQGPHEQYF. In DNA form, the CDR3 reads TGTGCCAGCGGCCCACAGGGTCCCCACGAGCAGTACTTC. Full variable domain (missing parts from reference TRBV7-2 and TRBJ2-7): GAGVSQSPSNKVTEKGKDVELRCDPISGHTALYWYRQSLGQGLEFLIYFQGNSAPDKSGLPSDRFSAERTGGSVSTLTIQRTQQEDSAVYLCASGPQGPHEQYFGPGTRLTVT.

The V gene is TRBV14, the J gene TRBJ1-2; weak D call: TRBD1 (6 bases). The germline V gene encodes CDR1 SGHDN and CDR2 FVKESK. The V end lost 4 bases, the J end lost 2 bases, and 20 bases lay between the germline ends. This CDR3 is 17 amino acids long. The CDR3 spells CASSPRTLQGTNYGYTF. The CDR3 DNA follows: TGTGCCAGCAGCCCTCGGACTCTACAGGGAACGAACTATGGCTACACCTTC.

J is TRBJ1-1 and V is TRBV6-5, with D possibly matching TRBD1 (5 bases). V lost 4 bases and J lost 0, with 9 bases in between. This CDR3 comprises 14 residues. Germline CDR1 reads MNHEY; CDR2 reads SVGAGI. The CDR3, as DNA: TGTGCCAGCAGTTTCGGACATTTGAACACTGAAGCTTTCTTT. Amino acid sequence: CASSFGHLNTEAFF.